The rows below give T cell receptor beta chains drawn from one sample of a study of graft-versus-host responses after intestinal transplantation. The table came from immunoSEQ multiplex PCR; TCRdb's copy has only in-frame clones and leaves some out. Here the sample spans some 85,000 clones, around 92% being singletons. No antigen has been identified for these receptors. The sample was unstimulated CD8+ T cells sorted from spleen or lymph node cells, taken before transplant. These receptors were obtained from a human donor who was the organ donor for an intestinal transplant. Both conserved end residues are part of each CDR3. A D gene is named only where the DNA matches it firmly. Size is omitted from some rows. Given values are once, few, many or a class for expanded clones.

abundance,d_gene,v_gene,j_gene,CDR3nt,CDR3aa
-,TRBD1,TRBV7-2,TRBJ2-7,TGTGCCAGCAGCTTGGATGACAGGGCCTACGAGCAGTACTTC,CASSLDDRAYEQYF
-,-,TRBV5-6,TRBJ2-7,TGTGCCAGCAGCCACCCCGGGATCTCCTACGAGCAGTACTTC,CASSHPGISYEQYF
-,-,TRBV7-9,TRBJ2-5,TGTGCCAGCAGCTTAGGGCGAGAGTACAGGAACGGAGAGACCCAGTACTTC,CASSLGREYRNGETQYF
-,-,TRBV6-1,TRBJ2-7,TGTGCCAGCAGTGATGAGCAGGGAGGTAAGGACGAGCAGTACTTC,CASSDEQGGKDEQYF
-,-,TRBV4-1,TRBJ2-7,TGCGCCAGCAGCCACGGGTCTGGGGGGTACGAGCAGTACTTC,CASSHGSGGYEQYF
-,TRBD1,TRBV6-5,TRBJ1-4,TGTGCCAGCAATCCGACAGGGGGGACGGAAAAACTGTTTTTT,CASNPTGGTEKLFF
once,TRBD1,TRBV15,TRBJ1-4,TGTGCCACCAGCCTAAGGACAGGGGGAATTGAAAAACTGTTTTTT,CATSLRTGGIEKLFF
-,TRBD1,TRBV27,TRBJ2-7,TGTGCCAGCAGTTTACTCGGACAGGCGTACGAGCAGTACTTC,CASSLLGQAYEQYF
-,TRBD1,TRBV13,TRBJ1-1,TGTGCCAGCGGCTGGACAGGGAGCACTGAAGCTTTCTTT,CASGWTGSTEAFF
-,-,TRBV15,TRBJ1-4,TGTGCCACCAGCACCGACCTAGGCACTAATGAAAAACTGTTTTTT,CATSTDLGTNEKLFF
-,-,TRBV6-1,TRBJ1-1,TGTGCCAGCAGTGACGGCAGGGGGAACACTGAAGCTTTCTTT,CASSDGRGNTEAFF
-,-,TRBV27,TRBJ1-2,TGTGCCAGCAGCTCAAGCAGGGGATCCCACTATGGCTACACCTTC,CASSSSRGSHYGYTF
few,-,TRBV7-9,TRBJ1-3,TGTGCCAGCGCCCAGACGGGTAACTCTGGAAACACCATATATTTT,CASAQTGNSGNTIYF
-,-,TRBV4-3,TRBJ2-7,TGCGCCAGCAGCCAAGATCCTGCAGGCCAATACTACGAGCAGTACTTC,CASSQDPAGQYYEQYF
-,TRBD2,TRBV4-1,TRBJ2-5,TGCGCCAGCAGCCGCTTTCTAGCGGTACAAGAGACCCAGTACTTC,CASSRFLAVQETQYF
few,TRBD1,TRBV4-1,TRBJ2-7,TGCGCCAGCAGCCCGTCGGGGACAGGGTCCTACGAGCAGTACTTC,CASSPSGTGSYEQYF
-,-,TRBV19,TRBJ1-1,TGTGCCAGTAGTCCATTGGTCCCCCCGGGGACTGAAGCTTTCTTT,CASSPLVPPGTEAFF
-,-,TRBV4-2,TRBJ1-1,TGTGCCAGCAGCCAAGCTAGGACAATCTACACTGAAGCTTTCTTT,CASSQARTIYTEAFF
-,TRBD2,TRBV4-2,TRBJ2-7,TGTGCCAGCAGCCACCGACTAGCGAGCTCCTACGAGCAGTACTTC,CASSHRLASSYEQYF
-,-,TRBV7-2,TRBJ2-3,TGTGCCAGCAGCTTACGGCGGGTCCGGATCCCAGATACGCAGTATTTT,CASSLRRVRIPDTQYF
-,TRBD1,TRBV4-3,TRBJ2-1,TGCGCCAGCAGCCAAGATGGGACAGGGGGCAATGAGCAGTTCTTC,CASSQDGTGGNEQFF
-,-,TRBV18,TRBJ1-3,TGTGCCAGCTCACCCCATATCAGATACAGTAGCTCTGGAAACACCATATATTTT,CASSPHIRYSSSGNTIYF
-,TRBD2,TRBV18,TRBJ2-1,TGTGCCAGCTCACCAATTATGGTAGCGGGGGTACGCACCTACAATGAGCAGTTCTTC,CASSPIMVAGVRTYNEQFF
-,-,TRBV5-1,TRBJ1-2,TGCGCCAGCAGCCCCCCCGACAGCAATGGCTACACCTTC,CASSPPDSNGYTF
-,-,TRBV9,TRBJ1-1,TGTGCCAGCAGCGCCGGGTTGAGAACTGAAGCTTTCTTT,CASSAGLRTEAFF
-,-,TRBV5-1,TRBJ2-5,TGCGCCAGCAGCTTGGTGCTTCTTGGACTCAGAAAAGAGACCCAGTACTTC,CASSLVLLGLRKETQYF